This T cell receptor (beta chain) was captured by sequencing in a study of CD8+CD57+ T cells in acquired aplastic anemia. Germline V lookup: CDR1 LNHNV, CDR2 YYDKDF (reference sequence). After removal of 2 bases from V and 7 bases from J, the junction contained 29 bases not matched to a gene. The CDR3 has 23 amino acids. Patients who underwent sequencing had shown CD8+CD57+ cell expansion by flow cytometry. Both TCR beta VDJ combination and CDR3 sequence profiling were carried out. Genomic DNA was the template for this profiling. TCRdb re-derived calls from the reads in MiXCR, one entry per CDR3 protein. The sample yields approximately 220,000 distinct CDR3 sequences, around half seen once.

Sequencing was performed on sorted CD4+, CD8+, or CD8+CD57+ T cells (not recorded which) from PBMCs. This TCR was sampled from a human donor with aplastic anemia. This chain uses TRBV15 with TRBJ1-6; 7 nucleotides match TRBD1. CDR3 region: CATSRLEGGGTDTRGVNNSPLHF. The DNA of the CDR3 is TGTGCCACCAGCAGACTGGAGGGAGGGGGCACAGATACAAGGGGGGTCAACAATTCACCCCTCCACTTT. The full variable domain, with the rest looked up from reference TRBV15 and TRBJ1-6, is DAMVIQNPRYQVTQFGKPVTLSCSQTLNHNVMYWYQQKSSQAPKLLFHYYDKDFNNEADTPDNFQSRRPNTSFCFLDIRSPGLGDTAMYLCATSRLEGGGTDTRGVNNSPLHFGNGTRLTVT.